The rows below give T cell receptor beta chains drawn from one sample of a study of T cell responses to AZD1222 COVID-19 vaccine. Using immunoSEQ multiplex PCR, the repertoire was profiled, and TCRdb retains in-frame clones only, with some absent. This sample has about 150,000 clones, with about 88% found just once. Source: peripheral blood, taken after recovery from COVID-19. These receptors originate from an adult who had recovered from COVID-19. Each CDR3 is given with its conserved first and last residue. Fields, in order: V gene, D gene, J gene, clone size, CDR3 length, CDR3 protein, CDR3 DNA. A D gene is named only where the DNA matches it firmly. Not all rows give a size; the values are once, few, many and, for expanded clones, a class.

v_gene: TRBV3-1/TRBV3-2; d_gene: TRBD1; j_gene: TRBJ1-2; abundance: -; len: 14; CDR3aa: CASSQEGQSYGYTF; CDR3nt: TGTGCCAGCAGCCAAGAGGGACAGAGTTATGGCTACACCTTC
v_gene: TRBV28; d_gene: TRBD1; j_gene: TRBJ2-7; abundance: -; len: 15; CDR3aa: CASTSQAGGLYEQYF; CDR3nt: TGTGCCAGCACCTCTCAGGCAGGGGGCTTATACGAGCAGTACTTC
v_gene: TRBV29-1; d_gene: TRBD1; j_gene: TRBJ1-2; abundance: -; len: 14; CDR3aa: CSVEGPGQIYGYTF; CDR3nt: TGCAGCGTTGAAGGCCCGGGACAGATCTATGGCTACACCTTC
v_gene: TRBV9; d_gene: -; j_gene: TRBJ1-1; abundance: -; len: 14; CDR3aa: CASSVGNMNTEAFF; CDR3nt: TGTGCCAGCAGCGTAGGGAACATGAACACTGAAGCTTTCTTT
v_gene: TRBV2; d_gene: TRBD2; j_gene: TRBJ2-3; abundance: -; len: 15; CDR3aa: CASSPGGQGTDTQYF; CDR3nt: TGTGCCAGCAGTCCGGGGGGGCAAGGCACAGATACGCAGTATTTT
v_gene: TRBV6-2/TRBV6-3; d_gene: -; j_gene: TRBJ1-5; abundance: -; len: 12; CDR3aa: CASSFAYQPQHF; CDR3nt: TGTGCCAGCAGTTTTGCATATCAGCCCCAGCATTTT
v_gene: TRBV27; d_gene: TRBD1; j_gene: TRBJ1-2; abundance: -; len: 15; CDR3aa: CASSEIGTGGESYTF; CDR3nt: TGTGCCAGCAGTGAAATTGGGACAGGGGGCGAAAGCTACACCTTC
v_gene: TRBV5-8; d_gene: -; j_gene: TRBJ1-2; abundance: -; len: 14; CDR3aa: CASSLVQGGDGYTF; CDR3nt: TGTGCCAGCAGCTTGGTCCAGGGAGGCGACGGCTACACCTTC
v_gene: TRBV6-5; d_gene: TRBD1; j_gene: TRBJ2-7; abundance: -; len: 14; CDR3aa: CASSPGTGPYEQYF; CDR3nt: TGTGCCAGCAGCCCCGGGACAGGCCCCTACGAGCAGTACTTC
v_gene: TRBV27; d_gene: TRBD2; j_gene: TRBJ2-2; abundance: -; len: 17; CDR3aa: CASSSLAGGVGTGELFF; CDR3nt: TGTGCCAGCAGTTCCTTAGCGGGAGGGGTAGGCACCGGGGAGCTGTTTTTT
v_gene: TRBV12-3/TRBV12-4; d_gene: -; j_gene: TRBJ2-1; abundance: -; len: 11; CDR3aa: CASSLTIEQFF; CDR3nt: TGTGCCAGCAGTCTTACGATTGAGCAGTTCTTC
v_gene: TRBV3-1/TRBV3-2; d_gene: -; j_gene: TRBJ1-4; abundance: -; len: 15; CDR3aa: CASSQGPRGGEKLFF; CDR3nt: TGTGCCAGCAGCCAAGGTCCCAGGGGAGGTGAAAAACTGTTTTTT
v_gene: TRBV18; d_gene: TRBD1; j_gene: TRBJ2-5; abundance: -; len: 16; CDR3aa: CASSPVAGGQGETQYF; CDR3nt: TGTGCCAGCTCACCGGTGGCAGGGGGCCAGGGAGAGACCCAGTACTTC
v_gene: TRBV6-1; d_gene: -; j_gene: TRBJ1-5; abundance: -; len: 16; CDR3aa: CASSDLDADSNQPQHF; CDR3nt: TGTGCCAGCAGTGATTTGGACGCCGATAGCAATCAGCCCCAGCATTTT
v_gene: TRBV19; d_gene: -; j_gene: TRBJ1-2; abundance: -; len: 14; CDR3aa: CASSIGAGNYGYTF; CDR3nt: TGTGCCAGTAGTATAGGGGCGGGGAACTATGGCTACACCTTC
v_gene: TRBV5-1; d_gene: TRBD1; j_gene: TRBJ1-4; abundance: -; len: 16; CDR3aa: CASSFGQGAIGEKLFF; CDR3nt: TGCGCCAGCAGCTTTGGGCAGGGGGCAATCGGGGAAAAACTGTTTTTT
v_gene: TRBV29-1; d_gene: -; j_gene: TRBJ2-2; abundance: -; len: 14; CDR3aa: CSAGTVENTGELFF; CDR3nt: TGCAGCGCTGGGACTGTCGAAAACACCGGGGAGCTGTTTTTT
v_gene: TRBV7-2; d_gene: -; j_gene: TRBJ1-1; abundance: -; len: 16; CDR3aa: CASRGAVAWGDTEAFF; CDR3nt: TGTGCCAGCAGGGGGGCTGTGGCCTGGGGGGACACTGAAGCTTTCTTT
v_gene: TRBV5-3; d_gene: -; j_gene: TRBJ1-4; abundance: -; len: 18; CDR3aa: CARSLAPGRGATNEKLFF; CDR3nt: TGTGCCAGAAGCTTGGCTCCGGGAAGGGGCGCAACTAATGAAAAACTGTTTTTT
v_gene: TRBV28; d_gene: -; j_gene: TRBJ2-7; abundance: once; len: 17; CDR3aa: CASSPHEEGRNPYEQYF; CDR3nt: TGTGCCAGCAGTCCCCACGAGGAGGGCCGGAACCCCTACGAGCAGTACTTC
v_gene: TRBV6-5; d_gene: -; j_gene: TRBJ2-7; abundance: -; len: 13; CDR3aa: CASSYYRAYEQYF; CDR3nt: TGTGCCAGCAGTTATTACAGGGCCTACGAGCAGTACTTC
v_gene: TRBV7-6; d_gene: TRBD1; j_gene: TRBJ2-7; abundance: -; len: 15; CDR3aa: CASSLGGGTGGEQYF; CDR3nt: TGTGCCAGCAGCTTAGGCGGGGGGACAGGGGGCGAGCAGTACTTC
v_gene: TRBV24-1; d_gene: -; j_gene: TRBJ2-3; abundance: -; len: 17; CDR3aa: CATSALDRDLRTDTQYF; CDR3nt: TGTGCCACCAGTGCCCTCGACCGGGACCTGCGCACAGATACGCAGTATTTT
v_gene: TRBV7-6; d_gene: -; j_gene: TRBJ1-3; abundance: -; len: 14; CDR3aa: CASSTSDSGNTIYF; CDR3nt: TGTGCCAGCAGCACCAGCGACTCTGGAAACACCATATATTTT
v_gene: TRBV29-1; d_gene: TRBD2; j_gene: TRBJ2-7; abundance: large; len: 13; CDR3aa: CSVVGGSSYEQYF; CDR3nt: TGCAGCGTTGTCGGGGGGAGCTCCTACGAGCAGTACTTC
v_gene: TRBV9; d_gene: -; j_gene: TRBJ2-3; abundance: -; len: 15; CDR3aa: CASRQTPGSTDTQYF; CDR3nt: TGTGCCAGCAGACAAACCCCCGGGTCCACAGATACGCAGTATTTT
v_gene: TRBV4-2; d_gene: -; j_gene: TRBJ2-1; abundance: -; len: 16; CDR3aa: CASSRKDPGVYNEQFF; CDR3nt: TGTGCCAGCAGCCGAAAGGACCCGGGGGTCTACAATGAGCAGTTCTTC
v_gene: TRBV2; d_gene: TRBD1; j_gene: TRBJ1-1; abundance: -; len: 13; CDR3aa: CASSDDRGTEAFF; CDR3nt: TGTGCCAGCAGTGACGACAGGGGCACTGAAGCTTTCTTT
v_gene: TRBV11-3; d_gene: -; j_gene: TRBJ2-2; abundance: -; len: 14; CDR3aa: CASSRHREDGELFF; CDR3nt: TGTGCCAGCAGCCGGCACAGGGAAGACGGGGAGCTGTTTTTT
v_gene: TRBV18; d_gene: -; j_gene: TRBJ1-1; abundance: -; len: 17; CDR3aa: CASSSRPQGGQNTEAFF; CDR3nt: TGTGCCAGCTCATCGCGTCCCCAGGGTGGGCAGAACACTGAAGCTTTCTTT
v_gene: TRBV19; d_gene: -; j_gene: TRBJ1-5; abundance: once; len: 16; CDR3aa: CASSIREGARRQPQHF; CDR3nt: TGTGCCAGTAGTATCAGGGAGGGAGCGAGGCGTCAGCCCCAGCATTTT
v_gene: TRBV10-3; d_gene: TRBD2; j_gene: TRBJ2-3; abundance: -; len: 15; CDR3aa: CAIREGLAGTDTQYF; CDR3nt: TGTGCCATCAGAGAGGGACTAGCGGGCACAGATACGCAGTATTTT
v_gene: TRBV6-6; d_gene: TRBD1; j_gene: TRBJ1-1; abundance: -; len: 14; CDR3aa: CATMDRRGNTEAFF; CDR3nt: TGTGCCACCATGGACAGGAGAGGGAACACTGAAGCTTTCTTT
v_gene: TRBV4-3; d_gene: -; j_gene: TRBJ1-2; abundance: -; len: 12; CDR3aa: CASSQGNYGYTF; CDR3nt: TGCGCCAGCAGCCAAGGGAACTATGGCTACACCTTC
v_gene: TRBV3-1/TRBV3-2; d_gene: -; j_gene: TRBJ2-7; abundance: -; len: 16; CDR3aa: CASSHGSGQSSYEQYF; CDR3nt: TGTGCCAGCAGCCATGGGTCCGGACAGAGCTCCTACGAGCAGTACTTC
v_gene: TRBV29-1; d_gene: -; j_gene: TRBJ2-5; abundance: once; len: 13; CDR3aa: CSVDRGTSDDQYF; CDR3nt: TGCAGCGTTGATCGCGGGACATCGGACGACCAGTACTTC
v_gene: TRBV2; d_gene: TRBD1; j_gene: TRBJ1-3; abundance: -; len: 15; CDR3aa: CASRGTGREGNTIYF; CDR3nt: TGTGCCAGCAGGGGGACAGGGCGAGAAGGAAACACCATATATTTT
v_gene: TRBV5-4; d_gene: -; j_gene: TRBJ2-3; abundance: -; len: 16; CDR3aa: CASSFSRGGNTDTQYF; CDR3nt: TGTGCCAGCAGCTTCTCACGAGGTGGAAACACAGATACGCAGTATTTT
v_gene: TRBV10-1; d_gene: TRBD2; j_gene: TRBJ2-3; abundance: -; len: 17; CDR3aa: CASSESLAGWGTDTQYF; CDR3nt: TGCGCCAGCAGTGAGTCTCTAGCGGGATGGGGCACAGATACGCAGTATTTT
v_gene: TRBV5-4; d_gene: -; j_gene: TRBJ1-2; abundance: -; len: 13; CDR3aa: CASSLRANYGYTF; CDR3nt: TGTGCCAGCAGCTTGCGTGCTAACTATGGCTACACCTTC
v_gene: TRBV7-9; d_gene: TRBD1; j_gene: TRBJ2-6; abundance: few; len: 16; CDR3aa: CASSTYRGRGANVLTF; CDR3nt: TGTGCCAGCAGCACCTACAGGGGGCGGGGGGCCAACGTCCTGACTTTC
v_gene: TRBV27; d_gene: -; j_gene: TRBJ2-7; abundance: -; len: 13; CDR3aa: CASRFATSYEQYF; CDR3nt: TGTGCCAGCAGGTTTGCCACTAGCTACGAGCAGTACTTC
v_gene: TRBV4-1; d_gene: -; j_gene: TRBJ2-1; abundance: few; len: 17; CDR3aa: CASSHPGLPGQKGEQFF; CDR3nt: TGCGCCAGCAGCCACCCGGGACTCCCTGGTCAAAAGGGTGAGCAGTTCTTC
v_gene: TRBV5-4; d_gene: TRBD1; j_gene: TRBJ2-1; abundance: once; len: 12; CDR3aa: CASSSTGGEQFF; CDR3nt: TGTGCCAGCAGCTCGACAGGGGGGGAGCAGTTCTTC
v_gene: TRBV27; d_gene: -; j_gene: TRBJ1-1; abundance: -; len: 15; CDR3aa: CASSLLDSGNTEAFF; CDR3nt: TGTGCCAGCAGTTTATTGGACTCGGGGAACACTGAAGCTTTCTTT
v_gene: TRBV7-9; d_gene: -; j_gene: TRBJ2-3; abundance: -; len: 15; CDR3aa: CASTPFGQGYDTQYF; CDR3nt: TGTGCCAGCACCCCCTTCGGGCAGGGATACGATACGCAGTATTTT
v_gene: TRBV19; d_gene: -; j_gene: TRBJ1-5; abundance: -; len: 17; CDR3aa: CASSIKQVSHSNQPQHF; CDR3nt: TGTGCCAGTAGTATCAAGCAAGTAAGTCATAGCAATCAGCCCCAGCATTTT
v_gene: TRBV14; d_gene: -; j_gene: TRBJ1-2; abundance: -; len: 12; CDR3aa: CASSQEYYGYTF; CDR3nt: TGTGCCAGCAGCCAGGAGTACTATGGCTACACCTTC
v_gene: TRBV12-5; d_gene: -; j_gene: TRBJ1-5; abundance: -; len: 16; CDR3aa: CASGFPTESPNQPQHF; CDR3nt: TGTGCTAGTGGTTTTCCGACAGAGAGTCCCAATCAGCCCCAGCATTTT
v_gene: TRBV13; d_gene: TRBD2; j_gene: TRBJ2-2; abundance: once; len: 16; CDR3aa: CASSLRLAANTGELFF; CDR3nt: TGTGCCAGCAGCTTACGGCTAGCGGCTAACACCGGGGAGCTGTTTTTT
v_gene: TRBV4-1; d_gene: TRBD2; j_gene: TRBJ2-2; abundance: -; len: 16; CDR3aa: CASSQDGGVDTGELFF; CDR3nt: TGCGCCAGCAGCCAAGATGGGGGGGTGGACACCGGGGAGCTGTTTTTT
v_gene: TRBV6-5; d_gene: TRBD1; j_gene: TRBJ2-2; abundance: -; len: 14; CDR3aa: CAILRGRNLGELFF; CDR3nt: TGTGCCATACTCAGGGGGCGGAATTTGGGGGAGCTGTTTTTT
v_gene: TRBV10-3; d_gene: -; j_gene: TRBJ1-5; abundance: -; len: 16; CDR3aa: CAISSQGKGSNQPQHF; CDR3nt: TGTGCCATCAGTTCTCAGGGAAAGGGAAGCAATCAGCCCCAGCATTTT
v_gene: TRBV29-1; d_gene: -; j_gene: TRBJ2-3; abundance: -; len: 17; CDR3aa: CSVEDPRGQRLTDTQYF; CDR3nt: TGCAGCGTTGAAGATCCCAGAGGACAGCGTTTGACAGATACGCAGTATTTT
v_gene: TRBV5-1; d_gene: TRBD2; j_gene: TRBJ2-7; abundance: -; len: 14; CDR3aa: CASSLRGGSVEQYF; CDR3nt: TGCGCCAGCAGCTTGCGGGGAGGGAGTGTCGAGCAGTACTTC
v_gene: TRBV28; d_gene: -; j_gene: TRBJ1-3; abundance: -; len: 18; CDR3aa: CASSLRFSGAVSGNTIYF; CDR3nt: TGTGCCAGCAGTTTACGGTTTTCAGGGGCCGTCTCTGGAAACACCATATATTTT
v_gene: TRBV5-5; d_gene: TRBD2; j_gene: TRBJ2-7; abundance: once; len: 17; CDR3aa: CASSFLASGGLRYEQYF; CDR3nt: TGTGCCAGCAGCTTTCTGGCTAGCGGGGGGTTACGTTACGAGCAGTACTTC
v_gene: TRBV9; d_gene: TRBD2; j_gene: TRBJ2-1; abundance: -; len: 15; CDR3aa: CASSVEAGAYNEQFF; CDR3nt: TGTGCCAGCAGCGTAGAGGCGGGGGCCTACAATGAGCAGTTCTTC
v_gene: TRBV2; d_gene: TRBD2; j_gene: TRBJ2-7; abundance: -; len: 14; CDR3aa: CASIRMTSGGEQYF; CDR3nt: TGTGCCAGCATCAGAATGACTAGCGGGGGGGAGCAGTACTTC
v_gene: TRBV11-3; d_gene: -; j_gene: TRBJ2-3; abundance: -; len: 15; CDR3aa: CASSKGSINTDTQYF; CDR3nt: TGTGCCAGCAGTAAGGGATCCATTAACACAGATACGCAGTATTTT